This T cell receptor beta chain was obtained from a study of T cell responses to AZD1222 COVID-19 vaccine (dated by TCRdb to about 2021). About the study as a whole: AZD1222 recipients given second doses at about 4 weeks or at about 12 weeks were pooled, since spike-specific TCR depth and breadth were not found to differ between the two schedules. TCR sequencing covered roughly 230 trial participants: roughly 200 given two doses of AZD1222 and 26 given two doses of MenACWY control vaccine. Trial participants were enrolled into age subgroups of 18-55, 56-69 and 70-plus years, which contained about 150, 28 and 57 TCR-sequenced participants, respectively.

This specimen's time point label, per the study, means: baseline before first vaccination. Samples from vaccinated people were obtained from the UK trials COV001 and COV002, which included a single-blind randomized controlled phase 2/3 trial of AZD1222 (ChAdOx1 nCoV-19) in healthy adults. For TCRbeta chain sequencing, PBMC samples were collected from trial participants at day 0 and at day 28 after the second dose. General study outcomes and caveats: Reportedly, close to half of the unique spike-specific TCRs recognized epitopes lying outside the regions that are mutated in the B.1.351 and B.1.1.7 variants. Most participants were white British and females outnumbered males, and the authors suggested that clonal diversity may have been underestimated. The 56-69-year group was small, and its depth increase did not reach significance, likely because of low power. Only 5 to 7 AZD1222 recipients were SARS-CoV-2 seropositive at baseline, limiting conclusions about previously exposed vaccinees. Vaccine-associated CD4 TCRs spanned the whole spike protein, with dominant responses in regions 160-218 and 743-854. No day 14 peak-response samples were available, so repertoires were characterized only after the peak T cell response. A significant rise in spike-specific TCR breadth and depth was observed after two AZD1222 doses relative to day 0 and relative to MenACWY recipients.

A remark on this clone: Its antigen is still unknown. It has no much larger one-base neighbor in the sample; base qualities were not kept.

From a lookup of the germline V gene, CDR1 and CDR2 are SGHDT and YYEEEE. The CDR3 runs 15 amino acids, cysteine and phenylalanine included. Only the CDR3 part of the read is kept: 45 bases, read in frame from the first base. V loses 4 bases, J loses 7 bases, and the germline ends lie 20 bases apart. The CDR3 regions of human TCRbeta chains were analyzed by immunosequencing. Per the source publication's procedure: TCRs in the repertoires were compared against a reference library of SARS-CoV-2-specific TCRs that had been generated with the MIRA antigen-specificity platform. Breadth meant the fraction of unique TCRs that were SARS-CoV-2-associated, whereas depth meant the fraction of total T cells that were SARS-CoV-2-associated. Using the MIRA data, every spike-specific TCR was mapped to the spike region that the TCR reacted to and assigned to either a CD4 or a CD8 class. Log10-transformed breadth and depth values were compared by one-way ANOVA with Sidak's multiple comparisons tests. Imported from immuneACCESS, the table was reduced by TCRdb to in-frame sequences with V and J called. These copies leave out some clones; in studies compared against another copy, an unresolved V gene accounts for under half, and the cause of the remainder is not known. The V and J calls and clone size are taken from that table; D and trimming were inferred from the DNA. The table for this sample lists 100,000 to 150,000 clones; more than 75% of them were counted only once. Of the sample, about 20% falls within the top ten clones.

The receptor chain draws on TRBV5-6 and TRBJ1-1, with TRBD1 perhaps the D gene, on 6 matching bases. The clonotype originates from an adult in good health. The sample in question was peripheral blood, obtained on day 0 of AZD1222 vaccination. The CDR3 protein is CASSGGRDARVEAFF. Read as DNA, the sequence is TGTGCCAGCAGCGGGGGGCGGGACGCCCGAGTTGAAGCTTTCTTT.